This section outlines one TCR beta chain sequence together with its context. This specimen comes from a study of CDR3 diversity in severe acne. CDR1 and CDR2 from the germline V gene are SNHLY and FYNNEI. Deletions cut 6 bases from V and 7 bases from J, with 13 bases between. The CDR3 loop spans 14 amino acids. TCRdb called the PCR reads again in MiXCR, with one record for every CDR3 protein. The data show tens of thousands of distinct CDR3 sequences, with over 40% seen just once and approximately 14% held by the top ten. The rearrangement uses TRBV2 and TRBJ1-6; D unresolved. The sequencing input was blood. This receptor was taken from a male donor in good health, without acne. DNA of the CDR3: TGTGCCAGCAGCCACACAGTGACCAATTCACCCCTCCACTTT. Translating gives CASSHTVTNSPLHF.